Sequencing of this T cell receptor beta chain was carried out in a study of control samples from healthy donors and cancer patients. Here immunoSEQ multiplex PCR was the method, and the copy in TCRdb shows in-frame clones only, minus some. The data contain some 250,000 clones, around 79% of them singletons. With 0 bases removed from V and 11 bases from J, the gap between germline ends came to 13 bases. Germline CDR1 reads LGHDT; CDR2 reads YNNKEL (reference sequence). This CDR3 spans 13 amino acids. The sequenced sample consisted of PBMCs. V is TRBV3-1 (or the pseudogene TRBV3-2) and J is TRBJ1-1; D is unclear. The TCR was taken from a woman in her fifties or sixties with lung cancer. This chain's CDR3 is CASSQDAAPSAFF. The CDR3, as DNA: TGTGCCAGCAGCCAAGATGCGGCACCTAGCGCTTTCTTT.